A selection of T cell receptor beta chains follows, all from one sample in a study of blood T cell repertoires in COVID-19. Assay used: immunoSEQ multiplex PCR; TCRdb lists only in-frame clones, some missing. The data contain 400,000 to 550,000 clones, around nine tenths of them seen just once; the ten biggest clones take up 4.3%. Input material: peripheral blood. These receptors all stem from a woman aged 30 to 39 with acute or convalescent COVID-19. The CDR3 runs from the conserved cysteine through the conserved F or W. Fields, in order: clone size, D gene, V gene, J gene, CDR3 protein, CDR3 DNA. The D gene is left open where the match is weak. The listing skips clone size in some rows; elsewhere it reads once, few, many or a size class.

few,TRBD1,TRBV2,TRBJ2-7,CASRDNRDRGIYEQYF,TGTGCCAGCAGGGATAACCGGGACAGGGGGATTTACGAGCAGTACTTC
.,TRBD1,TRBV5-1,TRBJ2-5,CASSLVTGGGETQYF,TGCGCCAGCAGCTTGGTTACAGGGGGCGGGGAGACCCAGTACTTC
.,.,TRBV7-9,TRBJ1-6,CASSSRGSSPLHF,TGTGCCAGCAGCTCCAGGGGTTCCTCACCCCTCCACTTT
.,TRBD1,TRBV19,TRBJ1-6,CASSIPPRQGYNSPLHF,TGTGCCAGTAGTATCCCCCCGAGACAGGGGTATAATTCACCCCTCCACTTT
.,.,TRBV28,TRBJ1-5,CASSWGQFNNQPQHF,TGTGCCAGCAGCTGGGGACAATTTAACAATCAGCCCCAGCATTTT
.,TRBD1,TRBV6-6,TRBJ2-4,CASSSDTGQAKLAKNIQYF,TGTGCCAGCAGCTCAGATACGGGACAGGCGAAACTAGCCAAAAACATTCAGTACTTC
.,.,TRBV5-1,TRBJ2-5,CASSAQGNQETQYF,TGCGCCAGCAGCGCCCAGGGAAACCAAGAGACCCAGTACTTC
.,TRBD2,TRBV3-1/TRBV3-2,TRBJ2-5,CASSPKGVSGGVVETQYF,TGTGCCAGCAGCCCTAAAGGTGTGAGCGGGGGCGTCGTAGAGACCCAGTACTTC
.,TRBD1,TRBV2,TRBJ2-1,CASSPERTGQEQFF,TGTGCCAGCAGTCCAGAGAGGACAGGTCAGGAGCAGTTCTTC
once,TRBD1,TRBV7-7,TRBJ1-6,CASSKPGQGASNSPLHF,TGTGCCAGCAGCAAGCCGGGACAGGGGGCCTCTAATTCACCCCTCCACTTT
.,.,TRBV28,TRBJ1-2,CASMRLAYGYTF,TGTGCCAGCATGAGGCTAGCCTATGGCTACACCTTC
few,.,TRBV5-6,TRBJ2-7,CASSPGEGRLSEQYF,TGTGCCAGCAGCCCAGGGGAGGGGCGTCTGAGCGAGCAGTACTTC
.,.,TRBV10-3,TRBJ1-4,CAISEQGYNEKLFF,TGTGCCATCAGTGAACAGGGTTATAATGAAAAACTGTTTTTT
.,.,TRBV30,TRBJ1-1,CAWSAGNRRSMNTEAFF,TGTGCCTGGAGTGCAGGGAACCGAAGAAGTATGAACACTGAAGCTTTCTTT
.,TRBD2,TRBV2,TRBJ2-5,CASIGGGKETQYF,TGTGCCAGCATAGGCGGGGGAAAAGAGACCCAGTACTTC
.,TRBD1,TRBV9,TRBJ2-1,CASSVSGTGYNEQFF,TGTGCCAGCAGCGTATCAGGGACAGGGTACAATGAGCAGTTCTTC
few,TRBD1,TRBV2,TRBJ2-7,CASSLTWTGGQYEQYF,TGTGCCAGCAGCTTGACTTGGACAGGGGGCCAGTACGAGCAGTACTTC
.,.,TRBV11-2,TRBJ1-2,CASSLSSGRDYTF,TGTGCCAGCAGCTTGAGTTCAGGTCGGGACTACACCTTC
.,.,TRBV30,TRBJ1-5,CAWSKQGNQPQHF,TGTGCCTGGAGTAAGCAGGGGAATCAGCCCCAGCATTTT
.,.,TRBV5-6,TRBJ2-2,CASSLGQSNTGELFF,TGTGCCAGCAGCTTGGGACAGTCAAACACCGGGGAGCTGTTTTTT
few,TRBD2,TRBV2,TRBJ2-5,CASRARTSGQETQYF,TGTGCCAGCAGAGCGCGGACTAGCGGGCAAGAGACCCAGTACTTC
.,TRBD2,TRBV4-1,TRBJ2-7,CASSQAAGGTYEQYF,TGCGCCAGCAGCCAGGCAGCGGGGGGGACGTACGAGCAGTACTTC
once,.,TRBV7-9,TRBJ2-2,CASSLGAVNTGELFF,TGTGCCAGCAGCTTAGGAGCGGTGAACACCGGGGAGCTGTTTTTT
.,.,TRBV5-1,TRBJ2-1,CASSSAGGYEGDEQFF,TGCGCCAGCAGCTCCGCCGGGGGGTACGAGGGGGATGAGCAGTTCTTC
.,TRBD1,TRBV19,TRBJ1-1,CASSKEGAGEAFF,TGTGCCAGTAGCAAAGAGGGGGCGGGGGAAGCTTTCTTT
.,TRBD1,TRBV30,TRBJ2-3,CAWSVRRSRGHDTQYF,TGTGCCTGGAGTGTACGAAGGTCCAGGGGGCATGATACGCAGTATTTT
.,TRBD1,TRBV5-1,TRBJ1-1,CASSLAATGDGTEAFF,TGCGCCAGCAGCCTCGCCGCGACAGGGGATGGGACTGAAGCTTTCTTT
.,.,TRBV7-9,TRBJ1-2,CASSPVAYGYTF,TGTGCCAGCAGCCCTGTTGCGTATGGCTACACCTTC
.,.,TRBV12-3/TRBV12-4,TRBJ2-7,CASTHGHTTEQYF,TGTGCCAGCACCCATGGACACACTACCGAGCAGTACTTC
.,TRBD2,TRBV19,TRBJ2-3,CASSIGGGAADTQYF,TGTGCCAGTAGTATCGGCGGGGGGGCCGCGGATACGCAGTATTTT
.,.,TRBV15,TRBJ2-3,CATSRGSSTDTQYF,TGTGCCACCAGCAGAGGGAGCAGCACAGATACGCAGTATTTT
.,TRBD1,TRBV30,TRBJ1-3,CAWKNQGAGNTIYF,TGTGCCTGGAAAAACCAGGGGGCTGGAAACACCATATATTTT
few,.,TRBV19,TRBJ1-1,CASSMVVNTEAFF,TGTGCCAGTAGTATGGTAGTGAACACTGAAGCTTTCTTT
.,TRBD2,TRBV5-1,TRBJ2-7,CASSLVSSGGHSYEQYF,TGCGCCAGCAGCTTGGTTAGTAGCGGGGGCCACTCCTACGAGCAGTACTTC
.,TRBD2,TRBV9,TRBJ2-3,CASSVELAGDSDTQYF,TGTGCCAGCAGCGTAGAACTAGCGGGGGATTCAGATACGCAGTATTTT
once,.,TRBV30,TRBJ1-3,CAWSKGGGGRGNTIYF,TGTGCCTGGAGTAAGGGAGGGGGAGGTCGGGGAAACACCATATATTTT
.,.,TRBV5-1,TRBJ2-3,CASSILSTTDTQYF,TGCGCCAGCAGCATCCTTAGTACGACAGATACGCAGTATTTT
.,TRBD2,TRBV2,TRBJ2-2,CAGSGGNTGELFF,TGTGCCGGATCGGGGGGGAACACCGGGGAGCTGTTTTTT
.,.,TRBV5-1,TRBJ2-7,CASSQMRGNIPYEQYF,TGCGCCAGCAGCCAAATGAGGGGGAATATCCCCTACGAGCAGTACTTC
.,.,TRBV29-1,TRBJ1-2,CSVPGGSGGYTF,TGCAGCGTTCCCGGGGGAAGTGGTGGCTACACCTTC
.,.,TRBV6-5,TRBJ1-2,CASRNDSSNYGYTF,TGTGCCAGCAGAAACGACAGCTCTAACTATGGCTACACCTTC
.,TRBD1,TRBV3-1/TRBV3-2,TRBJ2-7,CASSQGAGQGAEQYF,TGTGCCAGCAGCCAGGGGGCCGGACAGGGGGCCGAGCAGTACTTC
.,TRBD1,TRBV7-6,TRBJ2-6,CASSLVSRGLTGANVLTF,TGTGCCAGCAGCTTAGTGTCGAGGGGGCTTACTGGGGCCAACGTCCTGACTTTC
.,.,TRBV2,TRBJ1-1,CAIRQIMNTEAFF,TGTGCCATAAGACAGATCATGAACACTGAAGCTTTCTTT
.,TRBD2,TRBV19,TRBJ2-3,CASSTLLAGATDTQYF,TGTGCCAGTAGTACCCTACTAGCGGGGGCGACAGATACGCAGTATTTT
.,.,TRBV10-2,TRBJ2-5,CASSESPGGHAETQYF,TGCGCCAGCAGTGAGTCCCCGGGGGGCCATGCGGAGACCCAGTACTTC
.,.,TRBV29-1,TRBJ2-3,CSVEIRSTSTDTQYF,TGCAGCGTTGAGATCCGCAGTACCAGCACAGATACGCAGTATTTT
.,.,TRBV5-1,TRBJ1-1,CASSLVKGLNTEAFF,TGCGCCAGCAGCTTGGTGAAGGGGCTGAACACTGAAGCTTTCTTT
.,.,TRBV28,TRBJ1-6,CASSLRLRNSPLHF,TGTGCCAGCAGTTTGAGGTTGAGAAATTCACCCCTCCACTTT